This is a list of T cell receptor beta chains from one sample in a study of blood T cell repertoires in COVID-19. Repertoires were generated with immunoSEQ multiplex PCR, while TCRdb's copy carries only in-frame clones and drops some. The sample consists of about 180,000 clones, around 83% of them appearing once. Sequenced input: peripheral blood. These receptors all come from a woman aged 25 to 45 with active or convalescent COVID-19. CDR3s include the opening cysteine and the closing phenylalanine or tryptophan. The D gene is left open where the match is weak. A row's size may be missing; if present it is once, few, many or a size class.

v_gene	j_gene	abundance	d_gene	CDR3aa	CDR3nt
TRBV11-3	TRBJ2-1	.	TRBD2	CASSSPSGRVYNEQFF	TGTGCCAGCAGCTCACCGAGCGGGAGGGTGTACAATGAGCAGTTCTTC
TRBV7-9	TRBJ1-3	.	TRBD1	CASSLRQGEAGNTIYF	TGTGCCAGCAGCTTACGACAGGGAGAAGCTGGAAACACCATATATTTT
TRBV30	TRBJ1-5	.	TRBD1	CACVSDPPGQGPRSNQPQHF	TGTGCCTGTGTATCTGATCCTCCGGGACAGGGGCCGCGAAGCAATCAGCCCCAGCATTTT
TRBV7-9	TRBJ1-5	.	.	CASSLGGGYNQPQHF	TGTGCCAGCAGCTTAGGGGGGGGATACAATCAGCCCCAGCATTTT
TRBV27	TRBJ1-1	.	.	CASSLWVGSTEAFF	TGTGCCAGCAGTTTATGGGTGGGGAGCACTGAAGCTTTCTTT
TRBV4-1	TRBJ2-3	.	TRBD2	CASSQQTSGVTDTQYF	TGCGCCAGCAGCCAACAAACTAGCGGGGTGACAGATACGCAGTATTTT
TRBV14	TRBJ2-2	.	.	CASSHQRISTGELFF	TGTGCCAGCAGCCATCAGCGAATCTCCACCGGGGAGCTGTTTTTT
TRBV3-1/TRBV3-2	TRBJ2-5	few	TRBD1	CASSPTGSTETQYF	TGTGCCAGCAGCCCGACAGGGAGTACGGAGACCCAGTACTTC
TRBV9	TRBJ2-5	.	TRBD2	CASTRQLAGETQYF	TGTGCCAGCACGAGACAACTAGCGGGAGAGACCCAGTACTTC
TRBV4-2	TRBJ1-4	.	.	CASSQVQGQGKGKLFF	TGTGCCAGCAGCCAAGTTCAGGGGCAGGGGAAGGGAAAACTGTTTTTT
TRBV4-1	TRBJ2-5	.	.	CASSPGGKETQYF	TGCGCCAGCAGTCCTGGCGGGAAGGAGACCCAGTACTTC
TRBV6-5	TRBJ2-7	.	.	CASSPRTASYEQYF	TGTGCCAGCAGTCCACGGACAGCCTCCTACGAGCAGTACTTC
TRBV6-4	TRBJ1-1	few	.	CASSDSGRNTEAFF	TGTGCCAGCAGTGACTCGGGGAGGAACACTGAAGCTTTCTTT
TRBV4-1	TRBJ1-5	.	.	CASSPGQNQPQHF	TGCGCCAGCAGCCCGGGTCAAAATCAGCCCCAGCATTTT
TRBV30	TRBJ1-5	few	.	CACRSGVNQPQHF	TGTGCCTGTCGTTCAGGGGTCAATCAGCCCCAGCATTTT
TRBV11-3	TRBJ2-1	once	.	CASSLADEQFF	TGTGCCAGCAGCTTAGCGGATGAGCAGTTCTTC
TRBV5-1	TRBJ2-1	.	.	CASSSDPTGSYNEQFF	TGCGCCAGCAGCTCAGATCCGACAGGCTCCTACAATGAGCAGTTCTTC
TRBV19	TRBJ2-3	.	TRBD2	CASSIAEAGGIDTQYF	TGTGCCAGTAGTATCGCTGAAGCGGGGGGGATCGATACGCAGTATTTT
TRBV7-9	TRBJ2-1	.	TRBD2	CASSRTSGQSSYNEQFF	TGTGCCAGCAGCCGGACTAGCGGCCAGAGCTCCTACAATGAGCAGTTCTTC
TRBV10-2	TRBJ1-1	.	TRBD1	CASSEGQGAEAFF	TGCGCCAGCAGTGAGGGACAGGGCGCTGAAGCTTTCTTT